Each of the 26 T cell receptor beta chains below was sequenced from the same sample in a study of siplizumab effects on memory and regulatory T cells. The table came from immunoSEQ multiplex PCR; TCRdb's copy has only in-frame clones and leaves some out. The sample comprises some 56,000 clones, about 98% of which are singletons, and approximately 1% rests with the top ten. Sequenced input: naive CD8+ T cells sorted from blood. These receptors were obtained from a human donor in good health.

This chain links TRBV19 with TRBJ1-5; weak D call: TRBD1 (5 bases). V gave up 3 bases and J gave up 1 base, with 7 bases separating them. Germline V CDR1 and CDR2: LNHDA, SQIVND (reference sequence). The CDR3 consists of 14 residues. The CDR3 sequence: CASSIRESNQPQHF. In nucleotides, the CDR3 is TGTGCCAGTAGTATCAGGGAGAGCAATCAGCCCCAGCATTTT.

The genes are TRBV28 and TRBJ1-2; TRBD1 agrees at 8 bases. Germline V gives CDR1 MDHEN, CDR2 SYDVKM. The CDR3 extends over 14 amino acids. After removal of 6 bases from V and 5 bases from J, the junction contained 8 bases not matched to a gene. CDR3 residues: CASRTTGATYGYTF. The CDR3 nucleotides are TGTGCCAGCAGGACGACAGGGGCGACGTATGGCTACACCTTC.

The genes are TRBV6-1 and TRBJ2-5; D ambiguous. Trimming left V 0 bases short and J 2 bases short, with 7 bases between. Germline-derived CDR1 and CDR2 are MNHNS and SASEGT. The CDR3 sequence is 14 residues long. The CDR3 sequence: CASSEAQGQETQYF. The CDR3 coding sequence is TGTGCCAGCAGTGAAGCGCAAGGACAAGAGACCCAGTACTTC.

The chain carries TRBV10-1 and TRBJ2-2; D remains ambiguous. This CDR3 contains 15 residues. Trimming removed 6 bases from V and 2 bases from J, with 13 bases in between. Germline values: CDR1 WNHNN, CDR2 SYGVQD (reference sequence). The chain's CDR3 is CASSPSQFNTGELFF. In nucleotides, the CDR3 is TGCGCCAGCAGCCCGTCCCAATTCAACACCGGGGAGCTGTTTTTT.

This clone came up once. The chain joins TRBV27 to TRBJ2-3; a possible D gene is TRBD2 (5 bases). Deletions cut 5 bases from V and 6 bases from J, with 15 bases between. Germline CDR1 and CDR2: MNHEY and SMNVEV (reference sequence). CDR3 length: 14 amino acids. The CDR3 reads CASSAIGVSDTQYF. DNA for the CDR3: TGTGCCAGCAGTGCAATCGGGGTGTCGGATACGCAGTATTTT.

J is TRBJ1-3 and V is TRBV11-1; 8 bases agree with TRBD1. The CDR3 runs 15 residues. CDR1 and CDR2 from the germline V gene are SGHAT and FQDESV (reference sequence). V was pared by 5 bases and J by 0 bases, with 3 bases of the junction left unmatched. In DNA form, the CDR3 reads TGTGCCAGCAGCGCGGACAGGGTCTCTGGAAACACCATATATTTT. This codes for CASSADRVSGNTIYF. Based on the CDR3 plus reference TRBV11-1 and TRBJ1-3, the full variable domain is EAEVAQSPRYKITEKSQAVAFWCDPISGHATLYWYRQILGQGPELLVQFQDESVVDDSQLPKDRFSAERLKGVDSTLKIQPAELGDSAMYLCASSADRVSGNTIYFGEGSWLTVV.

The chain couples TRBV28 to TRBJ2-2, with no clear D. This CDR3 contains 12 residues. CDR1 is MDHEN, CDR2 SYDVKM, per germline. The V end was cut by 1 base, the J end by 5 bases, with 2 bases between. CDR3: CASSLFTGELFF. The CDR3 DNA reads as TGTGCCAGCAGTTTATTTACCGGGGAGCTGTTTTTT.

The V and J genes are TRBV6-5 and TRBJ2-3; D is perhaps TRBD1 or TRBD2 (5 bases each). This CDR3 is built from 14 residues. CDR1 and CDR2 from the germline V gene are MNHEY and SVGAGI. Trimming took 6 bases from V and 0 from J, leaving 10 bases between them. CDR3 DNA sequence: TGTGCCAGCAGCCCGGGACCTAGCACAGATACGCAGTATTTT. This encodes CASSPGPSTDTQYF.

This chain uses TRBV7-2 with TRBJ2-7; D unresolved. This CDR3 comprises 12 residues. Trimming took off 4 bases at V and 0 bases at J, with 4 bases between the two ends. Germline CDR1 is SGHTA and CDR2 is FQGNSA. CDR3 bases: TGTGCCAGCAGCTCGAGCTCCTACGAGCAGTACTTC. This gives the protein CASSSSSYEQYF.

This rearrangement joins TRBV9 to TRBJ2-6; D is perhaps TRBD2 (7 bases). Germline CDR1 SGDLS, CDR2 YYNGEE. V lost 3 bases, J lost 2 bases, and 18 bases lay in between. The CDR3 contains 18 residues. CDR3 protein: CASSGGGPLNAGANVLTF. CDR3 sequence (DNA): TGTGCCAGCAGCGGGGGGGGCCCCCTAAACGCTGGGGCCAACGTCCTGACTTTC.

In regard to this clone: The sample holds other DNA sequences that translate to the same CDR3. This rearrangement joins TRBV9 to TRBJ2-5; TRBD2 matches 11 bases. The CDR3 consists of 16 residues. Germline values: CDR1 SGDLS, CDR2 YYNGEE. After removal of 4 bases from V and 4 bases from J, the junction contained 9 bases not matched to a gene. The CDR3 region has the DNA TGTGCCAGCAGCTTATTAGCGGGAGGGCCAGGAGAGACCCAGTACTTC. Encoded protein: CASSLLAGGPGETQYF.

This clone came up once. V and J are TRBV27 and TRBJ1-1, with 7 bases matching TRBD1. The CDR3 runs 14 residues. CDR1 is MNHEY, CDR2 SMNVEV, per germline (reference sequence). V was pared by 6 bases and J by 1 base, with 5 bases of the junction left unmatched. The CDR3 spells CASSLQGKNTEAFF. In nucleotides, the CDR3 is TGTGCCAGCAGCCTACAGGGGAAGAACACTGAAGCTTTCTTT.

The rearrangement uses TRBV9 and TRBJ2-7, with 9 bases that match TRBD2. Trimming cost V 3 bases and J 0 bases; bases outside gene matches: 4. The CDR3 has 15 amino acids. Germline CDR1 is SGDLS and CDR2 is YYNGEE. In DNA form, the CDR3 reads TGTGCCAGCAGCGCTAGCGGGACTAGCTCCTACGAGCAGTACTTC. It specifies CASSASGTSSYEQYF. The full variable domain, completed using reference TRBV9 and TRBJ2-7, is DSGVTQTPKHLITATGQRVTLRCSPRSGDLSVYWYQQSLDQGLQFLIQYYNGEERAKGNILERFSAQQFPDLHSELNLSSLELGDSALYFCASSASGTSSYEQYFGPGTRLTVT.

This chain joins TRBV11-1 and TRBJ2-1; 8 bases align to TRBD2. Germline lookup yields CDR1 SGHAT and CDR2 FQDESV (reference sequence). The CDR3 runs to 16 residues. Trimming at V came to 3 bases and at J to 3 bases, leaving 7 bases not matched to a gene. The CDR3 here is CASSLSSGRSYNEQFF. CDR3 DNA sequence: TGTGCCAGCAGCTTGAGCAGCGGGAGAAGCTACAATGAGCAGTTCTTC.

CDR3 DNA sequence: TGTGCCAGCAGTTTAGGGGGTACCTACGAGCAGTACTTC. Amino acids: CASSLGGTYEQYF. The chain has TRBV27 and TRBJ2-7; the D call may be TRBD1 or TRBD2 (5 bases each). V lost 2 bases and J 2 bases, leaving 7 bases between the germline ends. Germline CDR1 and CDR2: MNHEY and SMNVEV (reference sequence). The CDR3 extends over 13 amino acids.

The chain has TRBV9 and TRBJ1-5; TRBD1 agrees at 8 bases. Per germline, CDR1 SGDLS and CDR2 YYNGEE. The ends lost 4 bases at V and 6 bases at J; junction bases unmatched: 9. The CDR3 consists of 15 residues. CDR3 sequence (DNA): TGTGCCAGCAGCCCAGGCGGACAGGGCGGTCAGCCCCAGCATTTT. Translated: CASSPGGQGGQPQHF.

DNA of the CDR3: TGCAGCGACAGAGGGGGCCTCACAGATACGCAGTATTTT. Translating it yields CSDRGGLTDTQYF. The chain employs TRBV29-1 and TRBJ2-3, with 7 bases that match TRBD1. This CDR3 spans 13 amino acids. V was pared by 7 bases and J by 2 bases, with 6 bases of the junction left unmatched. Germline CDR1 and CDR2: SQVTM and ANQGSEA.

V gene TRBV15 combines with J gene TRBJ2-5; TRBD2 aligns across 9 bases. Germline trimming cut 4 bases from V and 4 bases from J; bases unmatched to any gene: 16. The CDR3 length is 18 residues. Germline CDR1 is LNHNV and CDR2 is YYDKDF (reference sequence). In DNA form, the CDR3 reads TGTGCCACCAGCAACGAAGGGGATCGAGCGGGAGGAGGAGAGACCCAGTACTTC. Translating gives CATSNEGDRAGGGETQYF.

The chain is built from TRBV30 and TRBJ2-3; TRBD2 aligns across 10 bases. Germline CDR1 reads GTSNPN; CDR2 reads SVGIG (reference sequence). The V and J ends lost 0 bases and 3 bases, in that order; junction bases with no gene match: 6. The CDR3 is 16 amino acids. CDR3 in DNA: TGTGCCTGGAGTGTAGCCCCTAGCGGGAGTACAGATACGCAGTATTTT. Protein product: CAWSVAPSGSTDTQYF.

This chain connects TRBV14 to TRBJ2-1; possible D gene TRBD1, 5 bases. The CDR3 contains 17 residues. The V gene lost 0 bases and the J gene lost 3 bases, with 15 bases spanning the gap. Germline V gene data show CDR1 as SGHDN and CDR2 as FVKESK. DNA for the CDR3: TGTGCCAGCAGCCAAGATTTAATAGCAAGGGGCTACAATGAGCAGTTCTTC. It is translated as CASSQDLIARGYNEQFF.

The CDR3 region has the DNA TGTGCCAGCAGTGCTTCGACCTCCTACGAGCAGTACTTC. This translates into CASSASTSYEQYF. The J gene is TRBJ2-7, the V gene TRBV25-1; D not certain. The V and J ends lost 4 bases and 0 bases respectively, with 7 bases between them. The CDR3 loop spans 13 amino acids. Germline V lookup: CDR1 MGHDK, CDR2 SYGVNS.

The rearrangement links TRBV27 to TRBJ2-5; possibly TRBD1 or TRBD2 for D (5 bases each). With 5 bases removed from V and 5 bases from J, the gap between germline ends came to 12 bases. The V gene's germline CDR1 is MNHEY and CDR2 SMNVEV (reference sequence). The CDR3 covers 13 residues. CDR3 in amino acids: CASSPLEGETQYF. CDR3 nucleotides: TGTGCCAGCAGTCCCCTTGAGGGGGAGACCCAGTACTTC.

The chain joins TRBV19 to TRBJ1-2, with 9 bases lining up with TRBD1. This CDR3 contains 16 residues. Per the germline V gene, CDR1 is LNHDA and CDR2 is SQIVND (reference sequence). Germline trimming cut 5 bases from V and 4 bases from J; bases unmatched to any gene: 11. The CDR3 nucleotides read TGTGCCAGTAGTTGGGGACAGGGAGCGGCAGCCTATGGCTACACCTTC. Translation gives CASSWGQGAAAYGYTF.

This chain uses TRBV2 with TRBJ2-2, with 7 bases fitting TRBD1. The germline CDR1 and CDR2 sequences are SNHLY and FYNNEI. Trimming cost V 9 bases and J 0 bases; bases outside gene matches: 4. This CDR3 is 14 amino acids long. CDR3 residues: CASTTGSNTGELFF. The CDR3 DNA follows: TGTGCCAGTACGACAGGGTCGAACACCGGGGAGCTGTTTTTT.

The chain recombines TRBV5-5 with TRBJ1-1; perhaps TRBD1 as D (5 bases). V was shortened by 2 bases and J by 2 bases, with 7 bases between the two germline ends. From germline, CDR1 is SGHKS and CDR2 YYEKEE (reference sequence). The CDR3 is made up of 13 amino acids. CDR3 DNA: TGTGCCAGCAGCTTTGGACAAAACACTGAAGCTTTCTTT. Translating gives CASSFGQNTEAFF.

V gene TRBV27 combines with J gene TRBJ2-1; possibly TRBD1 or TRBD2 for D (7 bases each). V lost 10 bases, J lost 10 bases, and 23 bases lay in between. The V gene's germline CDR1 is MNHEY and CDR2 SMNVEV (reference sequence). The CDR3 contains 14 residues. The CDR3 DNA reads TGTGCCACGGGTCGCGGGACCAGGGGGGGAGAGCAGTTCTTC. It encodes CATGRGTRGGEQFF.